This TCR beta chain was documented in a study of blood T cell repertoires in COVID-19. Study in general: COVID-19 samples collected from the United States, Italy and Spain covered acute and convalescent phases. The analysed material was cDNA or gDNA that came from T cells, B-cell-depleted T cells, or PBMCs.

Germline V gives CDR1 SNHLY, CDR2 FYNNEI. This CDR3 comprises 13 residues. The V end lost 7 bases, the J end lost 0 bases, and 10 bases lay between the germline ends. TCRdb's copy holds only in-frame clones and misses some; the assay was immunoSEQ multiplex PCR. This table holds about 110,000 clones, just over 70% found once. This clone has just a few counts. The genes are TRBV2 and TRBJ2-7, with a tentative D call TRBD2 (6 bases). The material sequenced was peripheral blood. This TCR derives from a woman aged 40 to 50 with acute or convalescent COVID-19. The CDR3 here is CASTRENSYEQYF. The DNA for the CDR3 is TGTGCCAGCACGCGGGAAAACTCCTACGAGCAGTACTTC.